Sequencing of this TCR beta chain was carried out in a study of sequential checkpoint blockade in melanoma. Across the study: Around 90 pretreatment tumor DNA samples were TCRβ immunosequenced.

By share of the sample, this clone is large (0.1 to 1%). Assay used: immunoSEQ multiplex PCR; TCRdb lists only in-frame clones, some missing. The sample has roughly 2,000 clones; roughly a quarter are singletons. Treatment given: randomized to nivolumab then ipilimumab (arm A) or the reverse (arm B). Germline-derived CDR1 and CDR2 are SGHNT and YENEEA. V lost 5 bases and J lost 10, with 23 bases in between. This CDR3 is built from 15 residues. The specimen was tumor tissue (inferred from file names), collected from a patient given nivolumab and ipilimumab in sequence. The V gene is TRBV11-3, the J gene TRBJ2-5, with D perhaps matching TRBD2 (6 bases). This TCR was sampled from a human donor with melanoma. In DNA form, the CDR3 reads TGTGCCAGCAGCCCCCCGGGCAGCGGGTCTCCCGGCCAGTACTTC. Its protein is CASSPPGSGSPGQYF.